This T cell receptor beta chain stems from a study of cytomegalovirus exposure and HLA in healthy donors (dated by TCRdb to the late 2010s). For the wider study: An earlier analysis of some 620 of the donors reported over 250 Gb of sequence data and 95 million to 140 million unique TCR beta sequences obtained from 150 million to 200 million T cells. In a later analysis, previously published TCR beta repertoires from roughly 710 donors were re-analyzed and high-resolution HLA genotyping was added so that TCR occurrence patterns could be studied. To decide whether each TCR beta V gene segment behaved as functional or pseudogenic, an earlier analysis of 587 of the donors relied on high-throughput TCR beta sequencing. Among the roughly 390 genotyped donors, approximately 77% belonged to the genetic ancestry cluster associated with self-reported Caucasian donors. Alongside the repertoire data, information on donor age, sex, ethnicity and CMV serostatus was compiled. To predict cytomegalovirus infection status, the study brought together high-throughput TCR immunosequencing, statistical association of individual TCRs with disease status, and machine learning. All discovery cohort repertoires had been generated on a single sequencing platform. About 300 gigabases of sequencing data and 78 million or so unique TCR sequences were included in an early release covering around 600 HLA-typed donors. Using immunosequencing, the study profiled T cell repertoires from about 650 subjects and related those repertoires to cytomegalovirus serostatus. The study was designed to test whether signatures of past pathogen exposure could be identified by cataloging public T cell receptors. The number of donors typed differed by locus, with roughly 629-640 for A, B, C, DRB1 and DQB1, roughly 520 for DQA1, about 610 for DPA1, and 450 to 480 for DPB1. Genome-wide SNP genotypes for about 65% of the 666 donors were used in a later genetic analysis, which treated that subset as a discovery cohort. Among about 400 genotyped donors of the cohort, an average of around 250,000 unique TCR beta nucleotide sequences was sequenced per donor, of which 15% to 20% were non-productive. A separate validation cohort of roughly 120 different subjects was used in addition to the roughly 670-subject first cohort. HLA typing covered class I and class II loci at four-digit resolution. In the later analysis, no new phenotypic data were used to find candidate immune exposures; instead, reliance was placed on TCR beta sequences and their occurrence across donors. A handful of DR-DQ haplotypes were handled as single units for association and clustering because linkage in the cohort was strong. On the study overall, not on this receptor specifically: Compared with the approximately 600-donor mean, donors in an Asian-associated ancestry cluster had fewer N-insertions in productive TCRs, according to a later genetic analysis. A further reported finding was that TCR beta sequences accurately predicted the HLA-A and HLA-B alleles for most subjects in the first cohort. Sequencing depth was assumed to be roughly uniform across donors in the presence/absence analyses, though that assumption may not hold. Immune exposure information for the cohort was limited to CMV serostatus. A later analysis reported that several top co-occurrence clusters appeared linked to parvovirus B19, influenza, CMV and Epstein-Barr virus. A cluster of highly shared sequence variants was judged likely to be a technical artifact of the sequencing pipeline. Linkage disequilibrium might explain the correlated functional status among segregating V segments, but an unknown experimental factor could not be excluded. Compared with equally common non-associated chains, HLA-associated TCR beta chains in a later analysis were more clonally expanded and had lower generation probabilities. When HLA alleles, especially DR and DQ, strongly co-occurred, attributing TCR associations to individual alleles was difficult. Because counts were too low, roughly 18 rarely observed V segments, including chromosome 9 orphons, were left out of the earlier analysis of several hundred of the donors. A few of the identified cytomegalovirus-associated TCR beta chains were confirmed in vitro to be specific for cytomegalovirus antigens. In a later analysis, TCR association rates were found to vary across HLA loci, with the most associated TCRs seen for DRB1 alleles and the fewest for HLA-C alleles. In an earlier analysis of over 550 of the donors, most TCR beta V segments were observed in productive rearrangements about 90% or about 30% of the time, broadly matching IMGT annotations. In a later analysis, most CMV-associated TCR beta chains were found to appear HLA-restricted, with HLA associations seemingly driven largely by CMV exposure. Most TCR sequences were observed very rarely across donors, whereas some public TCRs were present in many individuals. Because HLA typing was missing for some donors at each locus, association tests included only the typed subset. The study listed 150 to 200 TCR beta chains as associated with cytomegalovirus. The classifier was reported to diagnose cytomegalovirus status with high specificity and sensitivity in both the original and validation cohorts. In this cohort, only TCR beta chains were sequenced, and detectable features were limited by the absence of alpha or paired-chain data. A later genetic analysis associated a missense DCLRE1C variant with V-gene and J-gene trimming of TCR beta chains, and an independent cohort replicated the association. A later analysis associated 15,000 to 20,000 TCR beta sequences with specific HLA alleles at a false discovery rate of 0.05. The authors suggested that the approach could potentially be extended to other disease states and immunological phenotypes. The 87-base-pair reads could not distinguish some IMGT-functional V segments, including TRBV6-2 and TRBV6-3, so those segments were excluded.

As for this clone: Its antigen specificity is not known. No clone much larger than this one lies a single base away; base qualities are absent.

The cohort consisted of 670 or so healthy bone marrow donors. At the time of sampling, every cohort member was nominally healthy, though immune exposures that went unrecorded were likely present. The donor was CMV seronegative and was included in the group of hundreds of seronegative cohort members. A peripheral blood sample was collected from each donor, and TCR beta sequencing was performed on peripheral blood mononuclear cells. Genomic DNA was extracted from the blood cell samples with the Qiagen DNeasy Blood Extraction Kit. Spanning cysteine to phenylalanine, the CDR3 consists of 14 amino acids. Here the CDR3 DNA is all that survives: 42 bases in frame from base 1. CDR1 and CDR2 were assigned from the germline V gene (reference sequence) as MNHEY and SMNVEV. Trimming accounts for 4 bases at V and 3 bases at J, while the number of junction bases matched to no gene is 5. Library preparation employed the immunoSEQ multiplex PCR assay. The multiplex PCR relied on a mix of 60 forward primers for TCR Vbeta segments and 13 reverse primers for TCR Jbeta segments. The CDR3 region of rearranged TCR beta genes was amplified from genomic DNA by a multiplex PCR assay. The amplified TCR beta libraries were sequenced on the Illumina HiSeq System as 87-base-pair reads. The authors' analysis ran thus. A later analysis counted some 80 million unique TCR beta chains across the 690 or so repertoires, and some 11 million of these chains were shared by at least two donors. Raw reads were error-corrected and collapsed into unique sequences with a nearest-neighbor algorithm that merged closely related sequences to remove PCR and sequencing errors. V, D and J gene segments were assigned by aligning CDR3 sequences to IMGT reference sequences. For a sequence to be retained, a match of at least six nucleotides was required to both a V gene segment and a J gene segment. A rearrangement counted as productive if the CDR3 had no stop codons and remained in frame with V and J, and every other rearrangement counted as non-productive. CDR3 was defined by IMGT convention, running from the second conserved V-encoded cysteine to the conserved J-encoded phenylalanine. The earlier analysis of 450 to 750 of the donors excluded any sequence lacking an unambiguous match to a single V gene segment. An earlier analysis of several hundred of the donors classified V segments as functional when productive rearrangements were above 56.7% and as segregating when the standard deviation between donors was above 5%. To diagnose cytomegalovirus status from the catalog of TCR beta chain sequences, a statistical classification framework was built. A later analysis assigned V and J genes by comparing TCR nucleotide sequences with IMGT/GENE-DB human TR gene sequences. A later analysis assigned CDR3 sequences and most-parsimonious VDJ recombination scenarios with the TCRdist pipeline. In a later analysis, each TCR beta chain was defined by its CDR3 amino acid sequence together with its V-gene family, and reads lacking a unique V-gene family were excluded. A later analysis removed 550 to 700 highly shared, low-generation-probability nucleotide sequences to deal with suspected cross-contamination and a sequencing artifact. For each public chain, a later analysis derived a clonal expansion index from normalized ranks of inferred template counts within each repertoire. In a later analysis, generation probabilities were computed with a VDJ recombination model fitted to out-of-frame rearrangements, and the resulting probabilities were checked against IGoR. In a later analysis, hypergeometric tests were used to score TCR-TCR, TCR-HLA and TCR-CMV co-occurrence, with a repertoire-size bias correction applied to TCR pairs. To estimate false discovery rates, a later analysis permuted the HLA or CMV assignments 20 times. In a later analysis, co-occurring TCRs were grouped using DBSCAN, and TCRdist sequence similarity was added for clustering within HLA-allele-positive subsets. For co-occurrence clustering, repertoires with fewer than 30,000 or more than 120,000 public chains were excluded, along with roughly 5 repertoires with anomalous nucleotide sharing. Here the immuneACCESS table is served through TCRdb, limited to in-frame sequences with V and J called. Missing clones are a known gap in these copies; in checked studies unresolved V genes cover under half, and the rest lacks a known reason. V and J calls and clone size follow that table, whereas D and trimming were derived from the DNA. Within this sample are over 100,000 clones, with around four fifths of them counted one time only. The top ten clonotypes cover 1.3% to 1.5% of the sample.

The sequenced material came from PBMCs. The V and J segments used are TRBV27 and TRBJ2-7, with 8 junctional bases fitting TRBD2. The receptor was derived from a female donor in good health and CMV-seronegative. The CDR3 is CASSSGGEFYEQYF. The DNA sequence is TGTGCCAGCAGTTCGGGGGGGGAATTCTACGAGCAGTACTTC.